This T cell receptor beta chain was recorded in a study of blood T cell repertoires in COVID-19. Germline V gene sequence: CDR1 KGHDR, CDR2 SFDVKD. V shed 2 bases and J 3 bases; nucleotides not matched to a gene: 9. This CDR3 spans 17 amino acids. In the source study's methods: Amplification with reference gene primers provided the estimates of nucleated cell counts. Sequenced by immunoSEQ multiplex PCR; TCRdb stores in-frame clones only, minus some. D and trimming come from the DNA, and the V and J calls and clone size come from that table. The sample has 220,000 or so clones, roughly 89% seen once. Input material: PBMCs or T cells enriched from blood (not recorded which). The origin of this receptor is a man aged 30 to 39 who had been exposed to COVID-19. The chain uses TRBV24-1 and TRBJ2-7; 10 nucleotides match TRBD1. The CDR3 reads CATSDSGQGCNYYEQYF. CDR3 bases: TGTGCCACCAGTGATTCGGGACAGGGGTGCAATTACTACGAGCAGTACTTC.